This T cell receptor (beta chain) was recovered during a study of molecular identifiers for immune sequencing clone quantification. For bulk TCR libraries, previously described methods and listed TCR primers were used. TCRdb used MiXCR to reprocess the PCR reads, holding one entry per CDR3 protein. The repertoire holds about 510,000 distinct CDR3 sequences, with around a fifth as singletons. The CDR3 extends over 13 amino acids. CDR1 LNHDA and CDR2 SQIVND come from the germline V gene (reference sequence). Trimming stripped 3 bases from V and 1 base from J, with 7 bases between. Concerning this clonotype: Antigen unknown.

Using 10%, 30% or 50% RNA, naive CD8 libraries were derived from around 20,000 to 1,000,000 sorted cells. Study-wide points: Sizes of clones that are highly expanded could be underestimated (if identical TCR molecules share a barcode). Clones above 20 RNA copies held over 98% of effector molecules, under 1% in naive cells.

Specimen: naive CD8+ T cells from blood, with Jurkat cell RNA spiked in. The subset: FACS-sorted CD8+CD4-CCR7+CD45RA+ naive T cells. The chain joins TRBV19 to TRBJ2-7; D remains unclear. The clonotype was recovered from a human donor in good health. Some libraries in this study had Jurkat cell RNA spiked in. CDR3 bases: TGTGCCAGTAGTATGAGTCGGTCCTACGAGCAGTACTTC. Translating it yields CASSMSRSYEQYF.